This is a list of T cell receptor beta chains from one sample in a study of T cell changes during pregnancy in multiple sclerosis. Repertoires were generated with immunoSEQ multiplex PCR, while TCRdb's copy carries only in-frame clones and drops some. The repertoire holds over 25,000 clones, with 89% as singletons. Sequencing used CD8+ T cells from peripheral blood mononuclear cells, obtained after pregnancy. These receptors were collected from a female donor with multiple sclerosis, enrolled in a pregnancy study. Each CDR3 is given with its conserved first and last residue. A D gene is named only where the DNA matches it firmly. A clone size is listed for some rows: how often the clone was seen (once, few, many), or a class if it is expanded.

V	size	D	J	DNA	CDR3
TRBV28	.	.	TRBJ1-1	TGTGCCAGCAGGACAGCGCTTACCACTGAAGCTTTCTTT	CASRTALTTEAFF
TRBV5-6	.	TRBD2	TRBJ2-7	TGTGCCAGCAGCTTGACTAGCGAGTGGCGTGGCGAGCAGTACTTC	CASSLTSEWRGEQYF
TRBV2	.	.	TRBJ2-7	TGTGCCAGCAACAAGGACGGGGACTTCTACGAGCAGTACTTC	CASNKDGDFYEQYF
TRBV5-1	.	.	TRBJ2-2	TGCGCCAGCAGCTTGGTGTTAGCGGCGAACACCGGGGAGCTGTTTTTT	CASSLVLAANTGELFF
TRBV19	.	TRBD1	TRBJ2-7	TGTGCCAGTAAAGGGACAGGGAAACCCTACGAGCAGTACTTC	CASKGTGKPYEQYF
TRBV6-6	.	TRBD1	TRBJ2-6	TGTGCCAGCACCGAACAGGGGTACGGGGCCAACGTCCTGACTTTC	CASTEQGYGANVLTF
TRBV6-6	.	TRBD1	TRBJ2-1	TGTGCCAGCAGTTTCGCCACAGGGGGCCCTTACAATGAGCAGTTCTTC	CASSFATGGPYNEQFF
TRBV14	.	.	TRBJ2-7	TGTGCCAGCAAAAAGAGGGAAGGTCCGAACGAGCAGTACTTC	CASKKREGPNEQYF
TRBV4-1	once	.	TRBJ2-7	TGCGCCAGCAGCCAAGAGGCGGGGACCTCCTACGAGCAGTACTTC	CASSQEAGTSYEQYF
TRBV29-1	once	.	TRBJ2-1	TGCAGCGTTGAAGATCGGAGCGGCAAGAACAATGAGCAGTTCTTC	CSVEDRSGKNNEQFF
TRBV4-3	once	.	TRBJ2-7	TGCGCCAGCAGCCAAGATAGAGGGTACGCCTACGAGCAGTACTTC	CASSQDRGYAYEQYF
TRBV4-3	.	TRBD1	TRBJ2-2	TGCGCCAGCAAGGGGGACAGGACGAACACCGGGGAGCTGTTTTTT	CASKGDRTNTGELFF
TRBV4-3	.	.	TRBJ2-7	TGCGCCAGCAGCCAAGATCCCCAGGGGCCCTACGAGCAGTACTTC	CASSQDPQGPYEQYF
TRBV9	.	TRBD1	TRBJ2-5	TGTGCCAGCAGCGTAGGGGACAGGCCCCTGGGGGCCCAGTACTTC	CASSVGDRPLGAQYF
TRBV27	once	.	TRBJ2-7	TGTGCCAGCGCAGGTGTCTCCTACGAGCAGTACTTC	CASAGVSYEQYF
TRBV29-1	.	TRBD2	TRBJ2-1	TGCAGCGTGGACCCCGGGACTAGCATCCATGAGCAGTTCTTC	CSVDPGTSIHEQFF
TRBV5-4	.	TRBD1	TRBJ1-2	TGTGCCAGCAGCTCTGGACAGGGCGCTTACTATGGCTACACCTTC	CASSSGQGAYYGYTF
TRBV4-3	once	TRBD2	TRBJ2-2	TGCGCCAGCAGCCAGGCGTCTAGCGGGATGAGCACCGGGGAGCTGTTTTTT	CASSQASSGMSTGELFF
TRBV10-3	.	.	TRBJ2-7	TGTGCCATCAGTCCCGGGGGCGAGCAGTACTTC	CAISPGGEQYF
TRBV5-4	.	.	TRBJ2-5	TGTGCCAGCAGCTTGGATAACGTAGCTTTGGAAGAGACCCAGTACTTC	CASSLDNVALEETQYF
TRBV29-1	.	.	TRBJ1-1	TGCAGCGTTTTCACAGGGTTGAACACTGAAGCTTTCTTT	CSVFTGLNTEAFF
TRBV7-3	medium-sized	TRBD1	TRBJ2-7	TGTGCCAGCAGCCTGACAGGGGGCTCCGAGCAGTACTTC	CASSLTGGSEQYF
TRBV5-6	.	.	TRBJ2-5	TGTGCCAGCAGCTTCCTGTCTGAGACCCAGTACTTC	CASSFLSETQYF
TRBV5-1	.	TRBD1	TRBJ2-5	TGCGCCAGCAGCTCAGGCGGGACAGGGGAAGAGACCCAGTACTTC	CASSSGGTGEETQYF
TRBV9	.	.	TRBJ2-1	TGTGCCAGCAGCGTAGTTGCGGGCGGGCATGAGCAGTTCTTC	CASSVVAGGHEQFF
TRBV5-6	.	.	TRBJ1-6	TGTGCCAGCAGCTTGACTCGTGACATTAATTCACCCCTCCACTTT	CASSLTRDINSPLHF
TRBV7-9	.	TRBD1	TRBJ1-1	TGTGCCAGCAGCGACCCTAGACAGGGAATCACTGAAGCTTTCTTT	CASSDPRQGITEAFF
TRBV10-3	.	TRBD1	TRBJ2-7	TGTGCCATCAGTGAGGGACAGGACCTTTACGAGCAGTACTTC	CAISEGQDLYEQYF
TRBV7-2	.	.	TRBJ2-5	TGTGCCAGCAGCTTAGGGCTAGTAATCGAGACCCAGTACTTC	CASSLGLVIETQYF
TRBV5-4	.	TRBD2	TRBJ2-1	TGTGCCAGCAGCCTAGGTGAAAGCGGGAGTGGTTCCTACAATGAGCAGTTCTTC	CASSLGESGSGSYNEQFF
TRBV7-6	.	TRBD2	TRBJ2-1	TGTGCCAGTTCAGCGGGAGGTGTCGGCAATGAGCAGTTCTTC	CASSAGGVGNEQFF
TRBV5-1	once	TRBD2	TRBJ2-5	TGCGCCAGCAGCTTGCTCAACCGAGCGGGACTAACGACGGAGACCCAGTACTTC	CASSLLNRAGLTTETQYF
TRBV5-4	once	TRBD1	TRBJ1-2	TGTGCCAGCAGCTTGCGGGACAGCTTCTATGGCTACACCTTC	CASSLRDSFYGYTF
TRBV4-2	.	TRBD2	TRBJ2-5	TGTGCCAGCAGCCAAGAGATGATAGCGGGAGTTCTGGAGACCCAGTACTTC	CASSQEMIAGVLETQYF
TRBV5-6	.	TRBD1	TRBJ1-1	TGTGCCAGCAGCTTGCCGGGACAGGAAGCTTTCTTT	CASSLPGQEAFF
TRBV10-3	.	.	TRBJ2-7	TGTGCCATCTCAGTGACGACACCAAACTACGAGCAGTACTTC	CAISVTTPNYEQYF
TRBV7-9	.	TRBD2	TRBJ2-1	TGTGCCAGCAGCTTAGTTGGCGGGAGGGAGTACAATGAGCAGTTCTTC	CASSLVGGREYNEQFF
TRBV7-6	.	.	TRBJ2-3	TGTGCCAGCAGCTTAGCGCTGAGGGAGGCTACAGATACGCAGTATTTT	CASSLALREATDTQYF
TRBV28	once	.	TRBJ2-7	TGTGCCAGCAGTTTACCTCACACGCTGGACTATTACTCCTACGAGCAGTACTTC	CASSLPHTLDYYSYEQYF
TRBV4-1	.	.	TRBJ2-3	TGCGCCAGCAGCCAAGACAATTTGTCAGGATACACAGATACGCAGTATTTT	CASSQDNLSGYTDTQYF
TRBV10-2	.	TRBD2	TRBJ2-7	TGCGCCAGCAGCTTCGGAGCGGGAGTGTACGAGCAGTACTTC	CASSFGAGVYEQYF
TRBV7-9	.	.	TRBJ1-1	TGTGCCAGCAACCTTGACAGACGTGGGGAAGCTTTCTTT	CASNLDRRGEAFF
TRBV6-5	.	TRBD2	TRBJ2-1	TGTGCCAGCAGTTACGCCGAGAGGACTAGCGGGTATGAGCAGTTCTTC	CASSYAERTSGYEQFF
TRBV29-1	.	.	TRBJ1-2	TGCAGCGCCAGGCCTATGGGGGCCGGCTACACCTTC	CSARPMGAGYTF
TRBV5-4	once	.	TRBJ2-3	TGTGCCAGCAGCTTGGGGGGAGTCGTTACGCAGTATTTT	CASSLGGVVTQYF
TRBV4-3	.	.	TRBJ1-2	TGCGCCAGCAGCCATGAACCGGGATTCTATGGCTACACCTTC	CASSHEPGFYGYTF
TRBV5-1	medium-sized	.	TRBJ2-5	TGCGCCAGCAGCTGGCGGGTGGTGGCGGGAGAGACCCAGTACTTC	CASSWRVVAGETQYF